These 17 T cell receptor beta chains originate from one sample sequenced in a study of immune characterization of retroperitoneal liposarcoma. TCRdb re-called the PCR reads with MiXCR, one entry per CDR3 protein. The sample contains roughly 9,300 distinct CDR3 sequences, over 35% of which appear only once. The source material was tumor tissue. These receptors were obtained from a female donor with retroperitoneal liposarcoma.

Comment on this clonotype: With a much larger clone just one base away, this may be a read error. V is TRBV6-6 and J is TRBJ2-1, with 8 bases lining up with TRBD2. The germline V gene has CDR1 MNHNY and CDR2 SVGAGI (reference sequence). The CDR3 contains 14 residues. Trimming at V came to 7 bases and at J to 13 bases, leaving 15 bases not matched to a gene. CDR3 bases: TGTGCCAGCAATAGCGGGATAGCCAAAAACATTCAGTTCTTC. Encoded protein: CASNSGIAKNIQFF.

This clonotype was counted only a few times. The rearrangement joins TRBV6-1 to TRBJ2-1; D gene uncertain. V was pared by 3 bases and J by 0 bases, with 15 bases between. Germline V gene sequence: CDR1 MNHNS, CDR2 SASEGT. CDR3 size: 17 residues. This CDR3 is CASSDPSTRNSYNEQFF. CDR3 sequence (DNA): TGTGCCAGCAGTGACCCGTCAACCCGAAACTCCTACAATGAGCAGTTCTTC.

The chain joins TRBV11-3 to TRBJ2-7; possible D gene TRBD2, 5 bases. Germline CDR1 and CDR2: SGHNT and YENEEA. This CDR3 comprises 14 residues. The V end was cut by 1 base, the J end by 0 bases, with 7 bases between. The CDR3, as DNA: TGTGCCAGCAGCTTAGGAGGGAGCTCCTACGAGCAGTACTTC. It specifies CASSLGGSSYEQYF.

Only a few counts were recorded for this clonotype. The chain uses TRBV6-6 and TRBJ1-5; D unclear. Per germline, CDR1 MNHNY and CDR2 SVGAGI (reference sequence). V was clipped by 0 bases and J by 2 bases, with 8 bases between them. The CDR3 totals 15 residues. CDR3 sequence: CASSYSRHGNQPQHF. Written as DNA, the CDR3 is TGTGCCAGCAGTTACTCGCGTCATGGCAATCAGCCCCAGCATTTT.

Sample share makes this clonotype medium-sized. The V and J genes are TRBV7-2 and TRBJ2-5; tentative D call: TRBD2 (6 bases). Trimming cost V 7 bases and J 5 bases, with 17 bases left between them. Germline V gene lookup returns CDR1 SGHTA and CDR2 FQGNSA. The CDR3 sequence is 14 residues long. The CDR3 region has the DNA TGTGCCAGCACCCCCCCGACTAGGAAGGAGACCCAGTACTTC. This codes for CASTPPTRKETQYF. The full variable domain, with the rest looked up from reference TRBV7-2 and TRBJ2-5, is GAGVSQSPSNKVTEKGKDVELRCDPISGHTALYWYRQSLGQGLEFLIYFQGNSAPDKSGLPSDRFSAERTGGSVSTLTIQRTQQEDSAVYLCASTPPTRKETQYFGPGTRLLVL.

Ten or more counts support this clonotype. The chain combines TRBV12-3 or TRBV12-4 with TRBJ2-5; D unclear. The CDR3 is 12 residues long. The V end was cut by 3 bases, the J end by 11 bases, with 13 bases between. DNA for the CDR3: TGTGCCAGCAGTTTTATCCTACAAGAGCAGTACTTC. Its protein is CASSFILQEQYF.

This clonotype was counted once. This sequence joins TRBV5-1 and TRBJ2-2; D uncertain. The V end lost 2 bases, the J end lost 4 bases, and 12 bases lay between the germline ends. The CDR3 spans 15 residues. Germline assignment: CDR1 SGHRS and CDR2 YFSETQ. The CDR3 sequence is CASSLRTQPTGELFF. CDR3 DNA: TGCGCCAGCAGCTTACGGACCCAGCCCACCGGGGAGCTGTTTTTT.

The CDR3 sequence is CASSGGTKVNIQFF. The CDR3 nucleotides are TGTGCCAGCAGTGGAGGGACTAAGGTGAACATTCAGTTCTTC. V is TRBV6-1 and J is TRBJ2-1; 7 bases are shared with TRBD2. Germline trimming cut 4 bases from V and 13 bases from J; bases unmatched to any gene: 13. The CDR3 loop spans 14 amino acids. The germline V gene has CDR1 MNHNS and CDR2 SASEGT.

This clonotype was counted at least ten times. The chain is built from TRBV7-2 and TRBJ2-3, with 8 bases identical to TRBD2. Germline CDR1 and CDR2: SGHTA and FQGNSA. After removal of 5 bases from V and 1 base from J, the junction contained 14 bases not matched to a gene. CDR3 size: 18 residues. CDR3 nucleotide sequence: TGTGCCAGCAGCACCAAAATCCGGGGGGGGTCTGGCACAGATACGCAGTATTTT. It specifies CASSTKIRGGSGTDTQYF.

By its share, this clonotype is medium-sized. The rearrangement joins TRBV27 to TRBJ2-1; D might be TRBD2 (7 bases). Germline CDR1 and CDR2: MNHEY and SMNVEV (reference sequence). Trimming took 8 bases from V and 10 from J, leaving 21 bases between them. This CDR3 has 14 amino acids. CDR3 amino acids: CASLEKAGAYEQFF. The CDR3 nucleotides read TGTGCCAGCCTTGAAAAGGCGGGGGCCTACGAGCAGTTCTTC.

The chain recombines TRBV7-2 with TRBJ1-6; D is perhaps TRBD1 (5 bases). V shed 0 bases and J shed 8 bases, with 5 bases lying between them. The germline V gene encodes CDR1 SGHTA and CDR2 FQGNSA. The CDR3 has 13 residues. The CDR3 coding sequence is TGTGCCAGCAGCTTAGCAGGGGATTCACCCCTCCACTTT. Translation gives CASSLAGDSPLHF.

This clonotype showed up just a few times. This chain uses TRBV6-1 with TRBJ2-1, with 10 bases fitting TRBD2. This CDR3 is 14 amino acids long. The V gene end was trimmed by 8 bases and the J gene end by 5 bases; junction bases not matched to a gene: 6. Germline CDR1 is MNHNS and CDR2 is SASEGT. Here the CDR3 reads CASLLAGENNEQFF. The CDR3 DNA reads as TGTGCCAGCCTGCTAGCGGGGGAAAACAATGAGCAGTTCTTC.

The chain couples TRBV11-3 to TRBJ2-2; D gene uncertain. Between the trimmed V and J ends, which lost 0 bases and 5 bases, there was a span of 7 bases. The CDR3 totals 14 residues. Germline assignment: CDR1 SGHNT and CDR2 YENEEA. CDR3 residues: CASSLDRQTGELFF. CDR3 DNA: TGTGCCAGCAGCTTAGATCGGCAGACCGGGGAGCTGTTTTTT.

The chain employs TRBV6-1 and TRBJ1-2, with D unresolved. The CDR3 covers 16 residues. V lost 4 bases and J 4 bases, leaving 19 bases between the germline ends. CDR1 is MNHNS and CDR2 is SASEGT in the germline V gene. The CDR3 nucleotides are TGTGCCAGCAGTGGGCAGTCAATGGCGAGAGCCTATGGCTACACCTTC. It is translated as CASSGQSMARAYGYTF.

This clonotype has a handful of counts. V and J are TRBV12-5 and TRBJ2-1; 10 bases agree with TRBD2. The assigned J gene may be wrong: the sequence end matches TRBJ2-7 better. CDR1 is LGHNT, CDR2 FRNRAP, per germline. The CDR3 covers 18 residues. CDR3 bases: TGTGCTAGTGGTTTGGTACTCCCGGGACTAGCGCCCTACAATGAGCAGTACTTC. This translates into CASGLVLPGLAPYNEQYF.

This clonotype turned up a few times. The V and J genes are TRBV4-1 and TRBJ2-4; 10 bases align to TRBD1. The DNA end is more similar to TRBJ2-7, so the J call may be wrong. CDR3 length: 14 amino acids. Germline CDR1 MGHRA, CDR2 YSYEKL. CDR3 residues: CASSPWTGGYEQYF. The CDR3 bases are TGCGCCAGCAGCCCCTGGACAGGGGGCTACGAGCAGTACTTC.

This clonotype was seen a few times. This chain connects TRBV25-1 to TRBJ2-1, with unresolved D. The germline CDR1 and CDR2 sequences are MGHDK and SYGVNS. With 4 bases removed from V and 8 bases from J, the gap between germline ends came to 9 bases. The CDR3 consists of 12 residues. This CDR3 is CASSASGDEQFF. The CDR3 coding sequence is TGTGCCAGCAGTGCCAGTGGCGATGAGCAGTTCTTC.